Listed here are 21 T cell receptor beta chains from one sample, sequenced in a study of low-dose radiotherapy and immunotherapy resistance in tumors. TRAV- and TRBV-specific primers primed first-strand cDNA, covering alpha and beta chains. The PCR that amplified TCRs ran for about 20 cycles, relying on a constant-region primer and a V-primer adapter. TCRdb independently ran MiXCR on the reads; one entry per CDR3 protein. This table holds around 80,000 distinct CDR3 sequences, 17% found once. Time point reported: after trial treatment. The sample's treatment: LDRT plus nivolumab, ipilimumab, low-dose cyclophosphamide and aspirin (RACIN trial). The source was PBMCs, collected after low-dose radiotherapy plus immunotherapy. The receptors were sampled from a male donor with prostate cancer.

This clonotype was detected many times. The CDR3 sequence: CAISHSGKGPLASNEQFF. The CDR3 region has the DNA TGTGCCATCAGTCATAGCGGGAAGGGTCCCCTCGCAAGCAATGAGCAGTTCTTC. This sequence joins TRBV10-3 and TRBJ2-1, with 8 bases matching TRBD2. Germline assignment: CDR1 ENHRY and CDR2 SYGVKD. V shed 5 bases and J 6 bases; nucleotides not matched to a gene: 18. The CDR3 runs to 18 residues.

Comment on this clonotype: A far larger clone is one base from this, pointing to a likely read error. The chain recombines TRBV12-3 or TRBV12-4 with TRBJ2-5; 8 bases fit TRBD2. The CDR3 covers 14 residues. The V gene end was trimmed by 8 bases and the J gene end by 11 bases; junction bases not matched to a gene: 16. CDR3 bases: TGTGCCAGCGAAGAAGCGGGAGTTCGGAATGAGCAGTACTTC. This translates into CASEEAGVRNEQYF.

This clonotype was observed many times. The chain employs TRBV28 and TRBJ1-1; possibly TRBD1 for D (5 bases). V was pared by 6 bases and J by 11 bases, with 13 bases between. CDR1 and CDR2 (germline): MDHEN, SYDVKM. The CDR3 contains 11 residues. The CDR3, as DNA: TGTGCCAGCAGCTATCTGGGACGGGCTTTCTTT. Translation gives CASSYLGRAFF.

In the case of this clonotype: A far larger clone is only one base removed, so a read error is likely. The genes are TRBV27 and TRBJ2-1; D is unclear. This CDR3 is 12 amino acids long. Trimming took 5 bases from V and 10 from J, leaving 12 bases between them. The germline gives CDR1 MNHEY, CDR2 SMNVEV (reference sequence). The CDR3, as DNA: TGTGCCAGCAGTGTCGTGGGCTACGAGCAGTTCTTC. It specifies CASSVVGYEQFF.

This clonotype was detected ten times or more. The chain uses TRBV5-1 and TRBJ1-1, with TRBD1 matching 8 bases. V trimming: 0 bases; J trimming: 4 bases; junction bases outside the gene matches: 2. Germline CDR1 is SGHRS and CDR2 is YFSETQ. This CDR3 is 14 amino acids long. CDR3 sequence reads: CASSLGQGSTEAFF. The CDR3 DNA reads as TGCGCCAGCAGCTTGGGACAGGGGTCCACTGAAGCTTTCTTT.

The sample holds many counts of this clonotype. DNA of the CDR3: TGTGCCAGCAGTGCCAATCCGGGGGCCCAGCATTTT. Its translation is CASSANPGAQHF. V gene TRBV28 combines with J gene TRBJ1-5; the D gene is possibly TRBD1 (5 bases). Germline V gene data show CDR1 as MDHEN and CDR2 as SYDVKM. Trimming cost V 5 bases and J 11 bases, with 13 bases left between them. The CDR3 has 12 residues. The entire variable domain, with the rest obtained from reference TRBV28 and TRBJ1-5, is as follows: DVKVTQSSRYLVKRTGEKVFLECVQDMDHENMFWYRQDPGLGLRLIYFSYDVKMKEKGDIPEGYSVSREKKERFSLILESASTNQTSMYLCASSANPGAQHFGDGTRLSIL.

The gene calls are TRBV5-1 and TRBJ1-2; TRBD1 is a possible D gene (5 bases). CDR3 length: 14 residues. The V and J ends lost 2 bases and 2 bases respectively, with 10 bases between them. In germline, CDR1 is SGHRS, CDR2 YFSETQ. The CDR3 loop reads CASSFGTANYGYTF. DNA of the CDR3: TGCGCCAGCAGCTTCGGGACGGCAAACTATGGCTACACCTTC.

A word on this clonotype: A single base is all that separates this from a far larger clone, so a read error is likely. CDR3 sequence reads: CASSSQSGNYNEQYF. The CDR3 DNA reads as TGTGCCAGCAGTTCCCAGAGCGGGAACTACAATGAGCAGTACTTC. The chain links TRBV28 to TRBJ2-7, with 7 bases matching TRBD2. Germline CDR1 reads MDHEN; CDR2 reads SYDVKM. The length of the CDR3 is 15 residues. V dropped 4 bases and J dropped 7; count of bases not matched to a gene: 13.

At least ten counts were recorded for this clonotype. The chain combines TRBV9 with TRBJ2-1; 10 bases line up with TRBD2. The CDR3 is 14 amino acids. Trimming removed 5 bases from V and 8 bases from J; junction bases left unmatched: 7. Germline CDR1 SGDLS, CDR2 YYNGEE. The CDR3 coding sequence is TGTGCCAGCAGTGCTAGCGGGAGATCCCATGAGCAGTTCTTC. Protein: CASSASGRSHEQFF.

CDR3 bases: TGTGCCAGCAGCGCGGACCCGGGACTAGCGGGAGCGCGCGAGCAGTACTTC. Protein product: CASSADPGLAGAREQYF. The chain uses TRBV7-2 and TRBJ2-7; 14 nucleotides agree with TRBD2. Germline values: CDR1 SGHTA, CDR2 FQGNSA. V trimming: 5 bases; J trimming: 6 bases; junction bases outside the gene matches: 12. The CDR3 runs to 17 residues. Full variable domain (remainder filled in from reference TRBV7-2 and TRBJ2-7): GAGVSQSPSNKVTEKGKDVELRCDPISGHTALYWYRQSLGQGLEFLIYFQGNSAPDKSGLPSDRFSAERTGGSVSTLTIQRTQQEDSAVYLCASSADPGLAGAREQYFGPGTRLTVT.

This clonotype was picked up many times. V is TRBV18 and J is TRBJ2-5; tentatively, D is TRBD1 (6 bases). CDR3 length: 14 amino acids. V was clipped by 4 bases and J by 5 bases, with 14 bases between them. Germline V gene lookup returns CDR1 KGHSH and CDR2 LQKENI. CDR3 sequence: CASSRTGFGETQYF. CDR3 bases: TGTGCCAGCTCACGAACAGGGTTTGGGGAGACCCAGTACTTC.

The chain recombines TRBV28 with TRBJ2-3, with D tentatively TRBD2 (7 bases). The CDR3 contains 14 residues. Per germline, CDR1 MDHEN and CDR2 SYDVKM. Trimming cost V 3 bases and J 5 bases, with 12 bases left between them. The CDR3 DNA sequence: TGTGCCAGCAGTTTTGGGGGGGCCGAAGATACGCAGTATTTT. Its translation: CASSFGGAEDTQYF.

This clonotype showed up many times. The chain couples TRBV6-2 or TRBV6-3 to TRBJ2-5, with 7 bases matching TRBD1. The germline V gene encodes CDR1 MNHEY and CDR2 SVGEGT. V was clipped by 1 base and J by 1 base; unmatched bases: 6. The CDR3 has 16 amino acids. CDR3 bases: TGTGCCAGCAGTTACTTCGCCGGGACAGCCCAAGAGACCCAGTACTTC. Translation gives CASSYFAGTAQETQYF.

This clonotype showed up many times. V gene TRBV20-1 combines with J gene TRBJ2-6, with 10 bases lining up with TRBD1. Germline-derived CDR1 and CDR2 are DFQATT and SNEGSKA (reference sequence). After removal of 0 bases from V and 1 base from J, the junction contained 6 bases not matched to a gene. CDR3 length: 18 amino acids. CDR3 sequence: CSARDWTGGTSGANVLTF. CDR3 DNA: TGCAGTGCTAGAGATTGGACAGGGGGGACTTCTGGGGCCAACGTCCTGACTTTC.

In this sample, this clonotype turned up many times. V gene TRBV4-1 combines with J gene TRBJ2-7; D may correspond to TRBD1 or TRBD2 (6 bases each). The germline V gene encodes CDR1 MGHRA and CDR2 YSYEKL. Deletions cut 1 base from V and 2 bases from J, with 12 bases between. The CDR3 spans 15 residues. The CDR3 coding sequence is TGCGCCAGCAGCCAAGCTCCAGGGGAGGCCTACGAGCAGTACTTC. This sequence encodes CASSQAPGEAYEQYF.

Many counts were recorded for this clonotype. This chain links TRBV15 with TRBJ2-2; D remains ambiguous. There are 15 residues in the CDR3. Germline CDR1 is LNHNV and CDR2 is YYDKDF (reference sequence). The ends were cut back, 0 bases at V and 4 bases at J, with 9 bases in the middle. The CDR3 DNA follows: TGTGCCACCAGCAGAGATCCCCTCTCCACCGGGGAGCTGTTTTTT. Encoded protein: CATSRDPLSTGELFF.

In this sample, this clonotype turned up a few times. This rearrangement joins TRBV12-3 or TRBV12-4 to TRBJ2-1, with D unresolved. Between the trimmed V and J ends, which lost 2 bases and 12 bases, there was a span of 14 bases. CDR3 length equals 13 residues. The CDR3 protein is CASSLHPGNGQFF. The CDR3 coding sequence is TGTGCCAGCAGTTTACACCCAGGTAACGGGCAGTTCTTC.

This clonotype was counted many times. The V call is TRBV7-9, the J call TRBJ1-2; D remains unclear. Germline values: CDR1 SEHNR, CDR2 FQNEAQ (reference sequence). This CDR3 contains 14 residues. Trimming shortened V by 7 bases and J by 8 bases, and 20 bases separated the two germline ends. For the CDR3, the DNA is TGTGCCAGCACCCTGACACCCGGGAGGTGGGGCTACACCTTC. It specifies CASTLTPGRWGYTF.

Ten or more counts support this clonotype. The chain links TRBV6-1 to TRBJ1-1; D might be TRBD1 (5 bases). The CDR3 totals 13 residues. Trimming took off 7 bases at V and 1 base at J, with 10 bases between the two ends. Germline values: CDR1 MNHNS, CDR2 SASEGT. The CDR3 region is CASNPDRNTEAFF. CDR3 in DNA: TGTGCCAGCAACCCAGACAGGAACACTGAAGCTTTCTTT.

Note on this clonotype: It is likely a read error: a sequence one base away is far more abundant. The chain joins TRBV7-2 to TRBJ2-7, with D possibly TRBD1 on 6 matching bases. From germline, CDR1 is SGHTA and CDR2 FQGNSA. CDR3 length equals 12 residues. CDR3: CAWGTGNNEQYF. DNA for the CDR3: TGTGCTTGGGGCACAGGGAACAATGAGCAGTACTTC.

This clonotype has a count of ten or more. The V call is TRBV28, the J call TRBJ2-7; 8 bases map to TRBD1. Germline lookup yields CDR1 MDHEN and CDR2 SYDVKM. Trimming cost V 10 bases and J 2 bases; bases outside gene matches: 7. CDR3 length: 13 amino acids. The CDR3 bases are TGTGCCACCCAGACAGGGGTAACCTACGAGCAGTACTTC. The encoded protein is CATQTGVTYEQYF.